Following are 30 T cell receptor beta chains from one sample sequenced in a study of tumor-infiltrating lymphocytes in primary liver carcinoma. The researchers produced TCR beta cDNA from 500 ng total RNA with a constant-region primer. For TCR beta, libraries were produced by three nested multiplex PCR rounds using slightly modified ARM-PCR. Amplification in the first two PCR rounds was performed using TRBV1-TRBV30 forward primers and a C-beta reverse primer for 9 to 11 cycles each. TCRdb re-called the multiplex PCR reads with MiXCR, one entry per CDR3 protein. The sample holds some 190,000 distinct CDR3 sequences; 70% to 90% are singletons and the top ten take 15% to 20%. Unsorted bulk tissue of roughly 20-34 mg yielded co-extracted RNA and DNA. Material for sequencing was tumor tissue from primary liver carcinoma. The receptors derive from a man in his forties or fifties with primary liver carcinoma and hepatitis B virus infection.

About this clonotype: At one end the junction does not follow the germline gene, possibly because of a read error. The chain employs TRBV6-1 and TRBJ2-5; D is undetermined. This CDR3 has 13 residues. CDR1 is MNHNS, CDR2 SASEGT, per germline. The chain's CDR3 is CASSVWGAETQYF. The CDR3 DNA is TGTGCCAGCAGTGTATGGGGTGCAGAAACCCAATACTTC.

V and J are TRBV29-1 and TRBJ1-2; tentatively, D is TRBD1 (5 bases). The length of the CDR3 is 15 residues. Looked up from germline, CDR1 is SQVTM and CDR2 is ANQGSEA. Trimming removed 7 bases from V and 7 bases from J, with 25 bases in between. The CDR3 sequence is CSAAPRLHGAFGYTF. Here the CDR3 DNA reads TGCAGCGCGGCCCCCCGCCTGCATGGGGCTTTTGGCTACACCTTC.

As concerns this clonotype: It may be a read error: a sequence one base away is much more abundant. The rearrangement uses TRBV5-1 and TRBJ1-1; tentatively, D is TRBD1 (5 bases). The germline V and J ends were trimmed by 5 bases and 7 bases, with 15 bases remaining between them. CDR3 length equals 13 residues. The V gene's germline CDR1 is SGHRS and CDR2 YFSETQ. This CDR3 is CASSSQGDNEAFF. The DNA for the CDR3 is TGCGCCAGCAGTTCCCAGGGAGACAATGAAGCTTTCTTT.

With regard to this clonotype: A much larger clone is a single base away; this may be a read error. Without the conserved terminal phenylalanine or tryptophan, this CDR3 likely stems from a read error. The gene calls are TRBV2 and TRBJ2-1; 8 positions agree with TRBD2. This CDR3 has 13 amino acids. The trim removed 1 base at V and 8 bases at J, leaving 1 base unmatched. Germline values: CDR1 SNHLY, CDR2 FYNNEI. DNA for the CDR3: TGTGCCAGCAGTGAAGGTAGCGGGGATGAGCAGTTCTCC. The encoded protein is CASSEGSGDEQFS.

Turning to this clonotype: This may be a read error: a much more frequent sequence differs by one nucleotide. The chain uses TRBV18 and TRBJ1-1; unclear D gene. V was cut by 2 bases and J by 7 bases, with 8 bases left in between. The germline gives CDR1 KGHSH, CDR2 LQKENI. The CDR3 consists of 12 residues. In DNA, the CDR3 is TGTGCCAGCTCACCAGGGTGGAGTGAAGCTTTCTTT. Protein sequence: CASSPGWSEAFF. The whole variable domain, filled in from reference TRBV18 and TRBJ1-1, reads NAGVMQNPRHLVRRRGQEARLRCSPMKGHSHVYWYRQLPEEGLKFMVYLQKENIIDESGMPKERFSAEFPKEGPSILRIQQVVRGDSAAYFCASSPGWSEAFFGQGTRLTVV.

Points on this clonotype: A junction end diverges from the germline sequence, so it may reflect a read error. CDR3: CASSLGIEALF. The CDR3, as DNA: TGTGCCAGCAGCCTGGGAATTGAAGCTTTATTT. This chain joins TRBV4-2 and TRBJ1-1; no clear D gene. The CDR3 extends over 11 amino acids. Germline values: CDR1 LGHNA, CDR2 YNFKEQ.

To note about this clonotype: One end of the junction is discordant with germline, which a read error may explain. The V and J genes are TRBV10-3 and TRBJ2-4, with TRBD2 as a possible D gene (6 bases). CDR3 size: 13 residues. Germline-derived CDR1 and CDR2 are ENHRY and SYGVKD. The CDR3 is CATSDRERNIQCF. The CDR3 region has the DNA TGTGCCACCAGTGACCGGGAGAGGAACATTCAGTGCTTC.

About this clonotype itself: Germline is not matched at one junction end, which may reflect a read error. The chain uses TRBV28 and TRBJ2-7, with a possible D match to TRBD2 (5 bases). The germline V gene has CDR1 MDHEN and CDR2 SYDVKM. CDR3 length: 14 residues. The CDR3 region is CASSLASDPYEQYF. For the CDR3, the DNA is TGTGCCAGTAGTTTAGCGAGTGACCCTTACGAGCAGTACTTC.

Turning to this clonotype: At one boundary the junction diverges from the germline segment, which might be a read error. Written as DNA, the CDR3 is TGTGCCATCAGTGATTCGACAGCCTACGAGCAGTACTTT. This codes for CAISDSTAYEQYF. The chain has TRBV24-1 and TRBJ2-7; maybe TRBD1 (5 bases). The CDR3 runs to 13 residues. Per germline, CDR1 KGHDR and CDR2 SFDVKD.

About this clonotype: Its ends do not fully match the called genes, so a read error is possible. This chain joins TRBV5-4 and TRBJ1-6, with TRBD1 matching 9 bases. Germline V gene lookup returns CDR1 SGHNT and CDR2 YYREEE (reference sequence). The CDR3 is 12 residues long. CDR3 sequence (DNA): TGTGCCAGCATCGGACAGGGGTCACCCCCCCACTTT. It translates to CASIGQGSPPHF.

To note about this clonotype: An end of the junction does not agree with germline; a read error may underlie this. V and J are TRBV28 and TRBJ2-7, with 9 bases fitting TRBD1. CDR1 is MDHEN and CDR2 is SYDVKM in the germline V gene. This CDR3 is built from 15 residues. The CDR3 DNA reads as TGTGTCAGCACCGCCTATGGGACAGGGAACTACGAGCAGTACTTC. Translating it yields CVSTAYGTGNYEQYF. The entire variable domain, with the rest obtained from reference TRBV28 and TRBJ2-7, is as follows: DVKVTQSSRYLVKRTGEKVFLECVQDMDHENMFWYRQDPGLGLRLIYFSYDVKMKEKGDIPEGYSVSREKKERFSLILESASTNQTSMYLCVSTAYGTGNYEQYFGPGTRLTVT.

Comment on this clonotype: One junction end does not reproduce the germline sequence, and a read error may be involved. For the CDR3, the DNA is TGCGCCAGCGGCCAAGGTAGGCGGGGGCCTCATGGCTACACCTTC. Encoded protein: CASGQGRRGPHGYTF. V and J are TRBV4-3 and TRBJ1-2; possible D gene TRBD1, 6 bases. This CDR3 region has 15 residues. The germline V gene has CDR1 LGHNA and CDR2 YSLEER.

The chain joins TRBV4-1 to TRBJ1-1, with unresolved D. Looked up from germline, CDR1 is MGHRA and CDR2 is YSYEKL. Deletions cut 1 base from V and 2 bases from J, with 17 bases between. This CDR3 is built from 17 residues. The CDR3 sequence: CASSQGLDLRINTEAFF. CDR3 DNA sequence: TGCGCCAGCAGCCAAGGTTTGGACCTCAGGATTAACACTGAAGCTTTCTTT.

With regard to this clonotype: Since the CDR3 does not end with the conserved phenylalanine or tryptophan, this likely comes from a read error. No DNA is shown, since the ends of the CDR3 on it are uncertain; the CDR3 is the one TCRdb lists. The gene calls are TRBV6-1 and TRBJ2-2. The CDR3 comprises 14 residues, both ends counted. CDR1 and CDR2 (germline): MNHNS, SASEGT. The CDR3 spells CDSSGLAITGELFA.

This clonotype was recorded a few times. One end of the junction is discordant with germline, which a read error may explain. The CDR3 loop reads CASSPISGTEAFF. DNA of the CDR3: TGCGCCAGCAGCCCAATCAGTGGGACTGAGGCTTTCTTT. The chain employs TRBV5-1 and TRBJ1-1; TRBD1 is a possible D gene (5 bases). The germline V gene has CDR1 SGHRS and CDR2 YFSETQ. This CDR3 comprises 13 residues.

The chain links TRBV6-2 or TRBV6-3 to TRBJ2-7; perhaps TRBD2 as D (5 bases). The V end was cut by 0 bases, the J end by 10 bases, with 22 bases between. This CDR3 is 16 amino acids long. CDR1 is MNHEY, CDR2 SVGEGT, per germline. The CDR3 DNA follows: TGTGCCAGCAGTTACTCGAGTATCGACTATTCCTATGATCAGTACTTC. This encodes CASSYSSIDYSYDQYF.

Comments on this clonotype: The junction departs from the called germline gene at one end, perhaps through a read error. The chain combines TRBV4-1 with TRBJ2-2, with 9 bases that match TRBD2. This CDR3 contains 17 residues. The germline gives CDR1 MGHRA, CDR2 YSYEKL. The CDR3 nucleotides are TGCGCCAGTAGCCAAGATCCTAAGCGGGGGGTGATCGGGGAGCTGTTTTTT. Encoded protein: CASSQDPKRGVIGELFF.

With respect to this clonotype: Here the CDR3 omits its conserved ending phenylalanine or tryptophan, so a read error is the likely source. The V gene is TRBV5-6, the J gene TRBJ2-7; 9 bases fit TRBD2. With 2 bases clipped from V and 6 bases from J, the junction kept 6 bases outside the gene matches. This CDR3 is built from 14 residues. The germline V gene has CDR1 SGHDT and CDR2 YYEEEE. CDR3 DNA: TGTGCCAGCAGCTTCCCGGGACTAGCATGCGAGCAGTACTCC. Translating gives CASSFPGLACEQYS.

On this clonotype itself: Compared with germline, one end of the junction differs, possibly owing to a read error. The chain employs TRBV12-3 or TRBV12-4 and TRBJ2-7, with D maybe TRBD2 (7 bases). The CDR3 consists of 17 residues. The CDR3 protein is CATSLEWWEGVRYEQYF. CDR3 nucleotide sequence: TGTGCCACCAGTTTAGAATGGTGGGAGGGGGTAAGATATGAGCAGTACTTC.

The J gene is TRBJ2-7, the V gene TRBV11-1, with D hard to call. Germline-derived CDR1 and CDR2 are SGHAT and FQDESV (reference sequence). With 1 base removed from V and 0 bases from J, the gap between germline ends came to 16 bases. This CDR3 has 17 residues. The CDR3 protein is CASSLGPPGKTSYEQYF. CDR3 nucleotides: TGTGCCAGCAGCTTAGGGCCGCCGGGTAAAACCTCCTACGAGCAGTACTTC.

A remark on this clonotype: Because the CDR3 is missing its conserved closing phenylalanine or tryptophan, this is likely a read error. This chain links TRBV29-1 with TRBJ2-2; 9 bases line up with TRBD2. Germline V lookup: CDR1 SQVTM, CDR2 ANQGSEA. The CDR3 loop spans 15 amino acids. The CDR3 region has the DNA TGCAGCGTTGGGACTAGCGCGGCTAACACCGGGGGGCTGTTTATT. This translates into CSVGTSAANTGGLFI.

This clonotype is a singleton in its sample. One junction end does not reproduce the germline sequence, and a read error may be involved. The CDR3 DNA is TGTGTCAGCAGTGACGGGATAGGGGGAGGCTACGAGCAGTACTTC. This translates into CVSSDGIGGGYEQYF. The rearrangement joins TRBV6-5 to TRBJ2-7; D possibly matches TRBD1 or TRBD2 (6 bases each). The CDR3 sequence is 15 residues long. Germline loops: CDR1 MNHEY, CDR2 SVGAGI.

By proportion, this clonotype is medium-sized. The chain has TRBV11-3 and TRBJ1-2; 7 nucleotides line up with TRBD1. Germline V gives CDR1 SGHNT, CDR2 YENEEA. This CDR3 is 17 amino acids long. Losses at the gene ends were 5 bases for V and 8 bases for J; bases not matched to a gene: 20. The CDR3 nucleotides are TGTGCCAGCAGCCCAACGGGACAGTCCTCATCCCACTCCGGCTACACCTTC. Protein sequence: CASSPTGQSSSHSGYTF. Supplemented by reference TRBV11-3 and TRBJ1-2, the full variable domain reads EAGVVQSPRYKIIEKKQPVAFWCNPISGHNTLYWYLQNLGQGPELLIRYENEEAVDDSQLPKDRFSAERLKGVDSTLKIQPAELGDSAVYLCASSPTGQSSSHSGYTFGSGTRLTVV.

Details on this clonotype: One end of the junction is discordant with germline, which a read error may explain. The chain has TRBV5-1 and TRBJ2-3; a weak D match, TRBD1 (6 bases). There are 14 residues in the CDR3. Per the germline V gene, CDR1 is SGHRS and CDR2 is YFSETQ. The DNA for the CDR3 is TGCTCCAGCAGCTTGGGACATAACACAGATACGCAGTTTTTT. Protein sequence: CSSSLGHNTDTQFF.

Turning to this clonotype: A read error may produce the germline difference seen at one junction end. V is TRBV4-2 and J is TRBJ2-7; D not certain. CDR3 length: 14 residues. Germline loops: CDR1 LGHNA, CDR2 YNFKEQ. CDR3: CATSQEAGPYEQYF. In DNA, the CDR3 is TGTGCCACCAGCCAAGAAGCAGGACCCTACGAGCAGTACTTC.

About this clonotype itself: The junction shows a germline mismatch at one end, possibly a read error. The genes are TRBV10-3 and TRBJ1-5; TRBD1 is a possible D gene (5 bases). CDR1 is ENHRY, CDR2 SYGVKD, per germline. This CDR3 comprises 13 residues. The CDR3 loop is CATSGQANHPQHF. DNA of the CDR3: TGTGCCACGTCAGGACAAGCCAATCACCCCCAGCATTTT.

As for this clonotype: The germline gene is not matched at one end of the junction; a read error may be the cause. The V and J genes are TRBV29-1 and TRBJ2-7, with TRBD2 matching 8 bases. Germline V CDR1 and CDR2: SQVTM, ANQGSEA. The CDR3 length is 13 residues. The CDR3 DNA follows: TGCAGAGTTGATTCGACGGGAGGGTACGAGCAGTACTTC. It yields the protein CRVDSTGGYEQYF.

A word on this clonotype: Given a much more abundant clone one base away, this may be a read error. The rearrangement joins TRBV19 to TRBJ2-1, with a tentative D call TRBD1 (6 bases). CDR1 LNHDA and CDR2 SQIVND come from the germline V gene (reference sequence). This CDR3 comprises 15 residues. Trimming cost V 8 bases and J 7 bases, with 21 bases left between them. CDR3 nucleotide sequence: TGTGCCAGTGCCAACGACCGGATAGGGGGAAATGAGCAGTTCTTC. This encodes CASANDRIGGNEQFF.

This clonotype has ten or more counts. The rearrangement uses TRBV30 and TRBJ2-3, with a tentative D call TRBD1 (6 bases). Germline V gene sequence: CDR1 GTSNPN, CDR2 SVGIG (reference sequence). V shed 2 bases and J shed 4 bases, with 10 bases lying between them. The CDR3 has 13 amino acids. CDR3 bases: TGTGCCTGGAGTACAGGGTACCCAGATACGCAGTATTTT. Translation: CAWSTGYPDTQYF.

Worth noting for this clonotype: The junction and the germline gene differ at one end; a read error may be behind it. The chain carries TRBV6-1 and TRBJ2-4; TRBD1 agrees at 8 bases. The CDR3 sequence is 16 residues long. Germline-derived CDR1 and CDR2 are MNHNS and SASEGT. The CDR3 loop reads CASNATGGFGKNIQYF. The CDR3 DNA sequence: TGTGCCAGCAATGCCACAGGGGGGTTCGGCAAGAACATTCAGTATTTC.